The rows below give T cell receptor beta chains drawn from one sample of a study of blood T cells in healthy people across ages. One entry per CDR3 protein, called by TCRdb with MiXCR from the 5' RACE reads. This sample has 1.5 million to 2 million distinct CDR3 sequences, with 28% found just once. Sequencing was performed on blood. These receptors all stem from a woman aged 25 to 45 in good health. The CDR3 runs from the conserved cysteine through the conserved F or W. The D gene is left open where the match is weak. Clone size, where shown, is once, few, many, or a class for clones that have expanded.

v_gene	d_gene	abundance	j_gene	CDR3aa	CDR3nt
TRBV4-1	-	few	TRBJ2-1	CASSQDRRTTYNEQFF	TGCGCCAGCAGCCAAGATAGAAGGACAACCTACAATGAGCAGTTCTTC
TRBV20-1	-	-	TRBJ2-4	CSTTRLTKNIQYF	TGCAGTACTACCCGACTAACCAAAAACATTCAGTACTTC
TRBV18	-	few	TRBJ1-6	CAGSPSNSPLHF	TGTGCCGGCTCACCGAGTAATTCACCCCTCCACTTT
TRBV29-1	TRBD2	many	TRBJ2-3	CSVAPPGGLGDTQYF	TGCAGCGTTGCCCCCCCGGGGGGGCTTGGGGATACGCAGTATTTT
TRBV30	-	-	TRBJ2-3	CAWSVGPDTQYF	TGTGCCTGGAGTGTAGGGCCAGATACGCAGTATTTT
TRBV7-9	TRBD1	few	TRBJ1-2	CASGEGGGAGGYTF	TGTGCCAGCGGAGAGGGAGGGGGCGCGGGCGGCTACACCTTC
TRBV9	TRBD1	-	TRBJ2-1	CASSYNHRTGYWVEQFF	TGTGCCAGCAGCTATAATCATCGGACAGGGTATTGGGTTGAGCAGTTCTTC
TRBV6-1	-	-	TRBJ1-1	CASSEPWDLNTEAFF	TGTGCCAGCAGTGAACCTTGGGACTTGAACACTGAAGCTTTCTTT
TRBV7-9	TRBD1	-	TRBJ2-1	CASSKQGESGQFF	TGTGCCAGCAGCAAACAGGGGGAGAGCGGGCAGTTCTTC
TRBV6-5	-	few	TRBJ2-1	CASSYGSGVPSEQFF	TGTGCCAGCAGTTACGGCTCGGGAGTTCCGTCTGAGCAGTTCTTC
TRBV18	-	few	TRBJ1-1	CASSPLEQTEAFF	TGTGCCAGCTCACCGCTAGAGCAGACTGAAGCTTTCTTT
TRBV7-9	TRBD2	-	TRBJ2-3	CASSLTAAGGFTDTQYF	TGTGCCAGCAGCTTAACCGCAGCGGGGGGATTCACAGATACGCAGTATTTT
TRBV5-1	TRBD1	few	TRBJ2-7	CASSLDGQGAEEQYF	TGCGCCAGCAGCTTGGATGGACAGGGGGCAGAAGAGCAGTACTTC
TRBV7-2	TRBD2	many	TRBJ2-1	CASSWAGLDEQFF	TGTGCCAGCAGCTGGGCGGGACTAGATGAGCAGTTCTTC
TRBV2	-	-	TRBJ2-4	CASAPRTENIQYF	TGTGCCAGCGCCCCCCGGACGGAAAACATTCAGTACTTC
TRBV2	-	-	TRBJ2-1	CASSTLRAARGEQFF	TGTGCCAGCTCCACCCTCCGGGCCGCCAGGGGTGAGCAGTTCTTC
TRBV20-1	TRBD2	few	TRBJ2-5	CSALRGRVQETQYF	TGCAGTGCCCTTCGCGGGAGGGTACAAGAGACCCAGTACTTC